These T cell receptor beta chains were read from a single sample in a study of CD8 T cells in ankylosing spondylitis. TCRdb re-called the 5' RACE reads through MiXCR, storing one row per CDR3 protein. The table lists hundreds of thousands of distinct CDR3 sequences, about 13% of them singletons. Specimen: blood, either unsorted or a sorted T cell fraction (not recorded which). These receptors came from a male donor with ankylosing spondylitis. Both conserved end residues are part of each CDR3. Each record gives: D gene, J gene, CDR3 length, clone size, V gene, CDR3 DNA, CDR3 protein. D genes are given only for firm matches. Some rows mark clone size as missing; the rest say once, few, many or name a class of expanded clone.

D: NA
J: TRBJ2-5
length: 15
size: few
V: TRBV18
DNA: TGTGCCAGCTCACCACAACAGGGCAGGGCAGAGACCCAGTACTTC
CDR3: CASSPQQGRAETQYF

D: NA
J: TRBJ2-3
length: 14
size: few
V: TRBV14
DNA: TGTGCCAGCAGCCAAGGGACCGGGGGTATTACGCAGTATTTT
CDR3: CASSQGTGGITQYF

D: TRBD1
J: TRBJ1-4
length: 13
size: few
V: TRBV15
DNA: TGTGCCACCAGCACAGGGGGTCGGGAAAAACTGTTTTTT
CDR3: CATSTGGREKLFF

D: TRBD2
J: TRBJ2-3
length: 15
size: few
V: TRBV20-1
DNA: TGCAGTGCTAGAATTATAGCGGGAGTTTCAGATACGCAGTATTTT
CDR3: CSARIIAGVSDTQYF

D: TRBD1
J: TRBJ2-7
length: 14
size: NA
V: TRBV12-3/TRBV12-4
DNA: TGTGCCAGCACCTTACAGGGGAGCACCTACGAGCAGTACTTC
CDR3: CASTLQGSTYEQYF

D: NA
J: TRBJ1-2
length: 15
size: NA
V: TRBV5-4
DNA: TGTGCCAGCAGCTTGGCCATTAACGGGGCGCGGGGCTACACCTTC
CDR3: CASSLAINGARGYTF

D: NA
J: TRBJ2-5
length: 14
size: NA
V: TRBV6-2/TRBV6-3
DNA: TGTGCCAGCAGTTACGGGGGGACAGCTGAGACCCAGTACTTC
CDR3: CASSYGGTAETQYF

D: TRBD1
J: TRBJ2-2
length: 15
size: NA
V: TRBV24-1
DNA: TGTGCCACCAGATGGGACAGGGAATCCACCGGGGAGCTGTTTTTT
CDR3: CATRWDRESTGELFF

D: TRBD2
J: TRBJ2-1
length: 15
size: NA
V: TRBV6-1
DNA: TGTGCCAGCAGTGCGGGACTAGCTTCTTACAATGAGCAGTTCTTC
CDR3: CASSAGLASYNEQFF

D: TRBD1
J: TRBJ1-2
length: 13
size: many
V: TRBV12-3/TRBV12-4
DNA: TGTGCCAGCAGTTCCAGTTCAGGGGGGGGCTACACCTTC
CDR3: CASSSSSGGGYTF

D: TRBD1
J: TRBJ2-5
length: 13
size: many
V: TRBV15
DNA: TGTGCCACTGCCCGGGACAGGCAAGAGACCCAGTACTTC
CDR3: CATARDRQETQYF

D: NA
J: TRBJ2-7
length: 14
size: NA
V: TRBV13
DNA: TGTGCCAGCAGGGAAGCCGTGGAGATGTACGAGCAGTACTTC
CDR3: CASREAVEMYEQYF

D: TRBD2
J: TRBJ2-1
length: 15
size: many
V: TRBV4-1
DNA: TGCGCCAGCAGCCAACTAGCGGGATTCGGCTATGAGCAGTTCTTC
CDR3: CASSQLAGFGYEQFF

D: NA
J: TRBJ1-5
length: 15
size: NA
V: TRBV6-5
DNA: TGTGCCAGCAGTTACTGGGGAACGGGTTTTGAGCCCCAGCATTTT
CDR3: CASSYWGTGFEPQHF

D: NA
J: TRBJ1-5
length: 12
size: NA
V: TRBV12-3/TRBV12-4
DNA: TGTGCCAGCGGGACCCCGGAGGGACCCCAGCATTTT
CDR3: CASGTPEGPQHF

D: TRBD2
J: TRBJ2-2
length: 15
size: few
V: TRBV2
DNA: TGTGCCAGCAGTGGGACTAGCACCTACACCGGGGAGCTGTTTTTT
CDR3: CASSGTSTYTGELFF

D: TRBD2
J: TRBJ2-4
length: 14
size: few
V: TRBV20-1
DNA: TGCAGTGCTAGAGAGATGGCGGGAGTAAACATTCAGTACTTC
CDR3: CSAREMAGVNIQYF

D: NA
J: TRBJ2-1
length: 14
size: few
V: TRBV28
DNA: TGTGCCAGCAGTTATTACAGCGCTTACAATGAGCAGTTCTTC
CDR3: CASSYYSAYNEQFF

D: TRBD2
J: TRBJ2-3
length: 14
size: few
V: TRBV12-3/TRBV12-4
DNA: TGTGCCAGCAACGGACTAGCGGGAAAGGCTACGCAGTATTTT
CDR3: CASNGLAGKATQYF

D: TRBD1
J: TRBJ2-1
length: 15
size: NA
V: TRBV7-8
DNA: TGTGCCAGCAGCTTAGTAACAGGGGGCTTGAATGAGCAGTTCTTC
CDR3: CASSLVTGGLNEQFF

D: NA
J: TRBJ2-1
length: 14
size: NA
V: TRBV12-3/TRBV12-4
DNA: TGTGCCAGCAGCCGATCACTACTAGGTCATGAGCAGTTCTTC
CDR3: CASSRSLLGHEQFF

D: TRBD2
J: TRBJ2-7
length: 15
size: many
V: TRBV5-1
DNA: TGCGCCAGCAGCCCGACGGCGGGAGGAACCTACGAGCAGTACTTC
CDR3: CASSPTAGGTYEQYF

D: TRBD2
J: TRBJ2-1
length: 15
size: NA
V: TRBV2
DNA: TGTGCCAGCAGCGCGAGCGGGATTTCCTACAATGAGCAGTTCTTC
CDR3: CASSASGISYNEQFF

D: NA
J: TRBJ2-1
length: 15
size: NA
V: TRBV5-1
DNA: TGCGCCAGCAGCTCGGACCCAGCGGACTACAATGAGCAGTTCTTC
CDR3: CASSSDPADYNEQFF

D: TRBD2
J: TRBJ2-1
length: 15
size: many
V: TRBV15
DNA: TGTGCCACCAGCGGAACTAGCGGGAGGGCCAATGAGCAGTTCTTC
CDR3: CATSGTSGRANEQFF

D: TRBD1
J: TRBJ2-1
length: 13
size: few
V: TRBV27
DNA: TGTGCCAGCTCCACGAGGGGGCGGGATGAGCAGTTCTTC
CDR3: CASSTRGRDEQFF

D: TRBD1
J: TRBJ1-5
length: 15
size: NA
V: TRBV7-2
DNA: TGTGCCAGCAGCTCGGGACAGGGGGTCAATCAGCCCCAGCATTTT
CDR3: CASSSGQGVNQPQHF

D: TRBD1
J: TRBJ1-2
length: 15
size: many
V: TRBV7-9
DNA: TGTGCCAGCAGGCACAGCCGGGACAGGGTTGGAGGCTACACCTTC
CDR3: CASRHSRDRVGGYTF

D: NA
J: TRBJ2-7
length: 14
size: few
V: TRBV7-2
DNA: TGTGCCAGCAGCTTCGGGACGGTTTCCTACGAGCAGTACTTC
CDR3: CASSFGTVSYEQYF

D: NA
J: TRBJ1-1
length: 11
size: many
V: TRBV7-2
DNA: TGTGCCAGCAGTTGGGGTACTGAAGCTTTCTTT
CDR3: CASSWGTEAFF